Listed below are T cell receptor beta chains from one sample, sequenced in a study of cytomegalovirus exposure and HLA in healthy donors. The method was immunoSEQ multiplex PCR; TCRdb's version includes in-frame clones alone and lacks a portion of them. This sample has 55,000 to 65,000 clones; 90% occur once, and the top ten carry more than 1%. What was sequenced was PBMCs. The receptors were sampled from a young man in good health and CMV-seronegative. Both conserved end residues are part of each CDR3. The D gene is left open where the match is weak. Clone size is stated in some rows and not others, as once, few, many or a class when expanded.

size	V	J	D	DNA	CDR3
.	TRBV29-1	TRBJ2-3	.	TGCAGCGTTGTAGTTTTTGTTGCGGGAAACTCAGATACGCAGTATTTT	CSVVVFVAGNSDTQYF
.	TRBV28	TRBJ2-7	.	TGTGCCGTCCGGGGCGGGAACACCTACGAGCAGTACTTC	CAVRGGNTYEQYF
.	TRBV6-5	TRBJ2-4	TRBD2	TGTGCCAGCTCAGGGGCGGGGGGAAGAAACATTCAGTACTTC	CASSGAGGRNIQYF
.	TRBV6-1	TRBJ1-5	.	TGTGCCAGCAGTGAAAGGGAGACAGGGCCCCAGCATTTT	CASSERETGPQHF
once	TRBV7-9	TRBJ1-4	.	TGTGCCAGCAGCCCCCTCGGGAGGGGCTGGAATGAAAAACTGTTTTTT	CASSPLGRGWNEKLFF
.	TRBV2	TRBJ2-2	TRBD1	TGTGCCAGCAGCTACGGCACAGGGGTCGTCGGGGAGCTGTTTTTT	CASSYGTGVVGELFF
.	TRBV11-3	TRBJ1-4	TRBD1	TGTGCCAGCAGCCCCGGGACAGGATATGAAAAACTGTTTTTT	CASSPGTGYEKLFF
once	TRBV7-6	TRBJ2-3	TRBD2	TGTGCCAGCAGCCTACTAGCGGGAGGGGGTGCAGATACGCAGTATTTT	CASSLLAGGGADTQYF
.	TRBV5-1	TRBJ2-7	TRBD2	TGCGCCAGCAGCCTCTCTAGCGGGAGCAGCTACGAGCAGTACTTC	CASSLSSGSSYEQYF
.	TRBV28	TRBJ1-2	TRBD1	TGTGCCAGCAGCATTCCAACAGGGGGCAGTGGCTACACCTTC	CASSIPTGGSGYTF
.	TRBV7-8	TRBJ2-5	.	TGTGCCAGCAGCTTTACTCTTAACCAAGAGACCCAGTACTTC	CASSFTLNQETQYF
.	TRBV27	TRBJ1-2	TRBD1	TGTGCCAGCAGCCTATACAGGGGGACTGACTATGGCTACACCTTC	CASSLYRGTDYGYTF
.	TRBV4-3	TRBJ1-2	TRBD1	TGCGCCAGCAGCCAGGGGGGGACAGGGGCCGGGGGCTATGGCTACACCTTC	CASSQGGTGAGGYGYTF
.	TRBV2	TRBJ2-7	.	TGTGCCAGCAGTAATCGGGGGGCGGATTACGAGCAGTACTTC	CASSNRGADYEQYF
.	TRBV28	TRBJ2-2	.	TGTGCCAGCAGCTGGCCCCCCGCCGGGGAGCTGTTTTTT	CASSWPPAGELFF
.	TRBV30	TRBJ1-2	.	TGTGCCTGGATGGGGCAGCCCGTAGGCTACACCTTC	CAWMGQPVGYTF
.	TRBV15	TRBJ2-1	TRBD2	TGTGCCACCAGCAGACTAGCGGGAGCTTCCCATGAGCAGTTCTTC	CATSRLAGASHEQFF
.	TRBV19	TRBJ2-7	.	TGTGCCAGTAGTCCTAGGACAGACTACGAGCAGTACTTC	CASSPRTDYEQYF
.	TRBV11-2	TRBJ2-3	TRBD2	TGTGCCAGCAGCTTAGAAATACTAGCGCAAACAGATACGCAGTATTTT	CASSLEILAQTDTQYF
.	TRBV28	TRBJ2-7	TRBD2	TGTGCCAGCAGTTTCCTGTTTTCGATAGGCCCCGGGACTAGCGGGAGGGACACCTACGAGCAGTACTTC	CASSFLFSIGPGTSGRDTYEQYF
once	TRBV28	TRBJ2-7	TRBD2	TGTGCCAGCAGTACAACTAGCGGGGGCAACTTCTACGAGCAGTACTTC	CASSTTSGGNFYEQYF
.	TRBV4-1	TRBJ1-5	.	TGCGCCAGCAGCCCTTCGCGCAATAGCAATCAGCCCCAGCATTTT	CASSPSRNSNQPQHF
.	TRBV5-1	TRBJ2-1	TRBD2	TGCGCCAGCAGCTTGACGGGACTACCGAGTAATGAGCAGTTCTTC	CASSLTGLPSNEQFF